Following are 26 T cell receptor beta chains from one sample sequenced in a study of T cells in Graves' hyperthyroidism and ophthalmopathy. Amplified TCR beta CDR3 regions derived from RNA transcripts. A set of HTBI primers served as the primers for a first-round RT-PCR of the TCR CDR3. One entry per CDR3 protein, called by TCRdb with MiXCR from the multiplex PCR reads. The sample shows under 350,000 distinct CDR3 sequences, approximately 13% of them seen only once. The sample consisted of blood. Receptors originate from a woman aged 40 to 50 with Graves' ophthalmopathy.

In its sample, this clonotype was seen a few times. The genes are TRBV4-1 and TRBJ2-5; possibly TRBD1 for D (6 bases). The CDR3 spans 17 residues. Germline CDR1 and CDR2: MGHRA and YSYEKL. Trimming pared 4 bases from V and 4 bases from J, leaving 22 bases between. The CDR3 reads CASSRDIGFPVRETQYF. The CDR3 bases are TGCGCCAGCAGCCGGGACATTGGCTTCCCCGTCCGAGAGACCCAGTACTTC.

This clonotype was observed a handful of times. J is TRBJ1-2 and V is TRBV2, with TRBD1 as a possible D gene (5 bases). Trimming stripped 0 bases from V and 8 bases from J, with 7 bases between. The CDR3 has 12 residues. In germline, CDR1 is SNHLY, CDR2 FYNNEI. CDR3 DNA sequence: TGTGCCAGCAGTGAAGCTCGGGGGGGCTACACCTTC. Translation: CASSEARGGYTF.

V gene TRBV4-1 combines with J gene TRBJ1-1; no clear D. V was cut by 3 bases and J by 5 bases, with 16 bases left in between. The CDR3 has 15 amino acids. The V gene's germline CDR1 is MGHRA and CDR2 YSYEKL. The chain's CDR3 is CASSQSPSSRTEAFF. Here the CDR3 DNA reads TGCGCCAGCAGCCAGTCCCCCTCCTCAAGGACTGAAGCTTTCTTT.

This clonotype showed up many times. The V gene is TRBV11-2, the J gene TRBJ2-1; 7 positions match TRBD1. V lost 5 bases, J lost 12 bases, and 4 bases stayed unmatched. CDR3 length equals 11 residues. Germline CDR1 reads SGHAT; CDR2 reads FQNNGV. The CDR3 protein is CASSLRGRQFF. CDR3 coding DNA: TGTGCCAGCAGCCTCAGGGGGAGGCAGTTCTTC.

This clonotype was observed at least ten times. This chain joins TRBV7-2 and TRBJ1-2, with a tentative D call TRBD1 (6 bases). V lost 5 bases to trimming and J lost 8 bases, with 24 bases between them. Germline loops: CDR1 SGHTA, CDR2 FQGNSA. This CDR3 comprises 16 residues. The CDR3 bases are TGTGCCAGCAGCAAGGTGGGGGCTAGGGCCGAGTACGGCTACACCTTC. Amino acids: CASSKVGARAEYGYTF. Full variable domain (missing parts from reference TRBV7-2 and TRBJ1-2): GAGVSQSPSNKVTEKGKDVELRCDPISGHTALYWYRQSLGQGLEFLIYFQGNSAPDKSGLPSDRFSAERTGGSVSTLTIQRTQQEDSAVYLCASSKVGARAEYGYTFGSGTRLTVV.

This clonotype was seen repeatedly, ten times or more. The chain couples TRBV3-1 to TRBJ2-1; D not resolved. CDR1 and CDR2 (germline): LGHDT, YNNKEL (reference sequence). V gave up 4 bases and J gave up 5 bases, with 15 bases separating them. This CDR3 spans 15 amino acids. This CDR3 is CASSPEMDGNNEQFF. The DNA for the CDR3 is TGTGCCAGCAGCCCGGAAATGGACGGTAACAATGAGCAGTTCTTC.

This clonotype came up a few times. The chain uses TRBV10-2 and TRBJ1-1; 12 nucleotides agree with TRBD1. The germline gives CDR1 WSHSY, CDR2 SAAADI. The CDR3 runs to 15 residues. V lost 8 bases to trimming and J lost 7 bases; unmatched junction nucleotides: 11. The CDR3 sequence: CASLFRDRGPGEAFF. The CDR3 DNA follows: TGCGCCAGCCTCTTCCGGGACAGGGGGCCGGGTGAAGCTTTCTTT.

The V and J genes are TRBV3-1 and TRBJ1-1; D unresolved. V shed 1 base and J shed 0 bases, with 9 bases lying between them. This CDR3 has 15 residues. Germline assignment: CDR1 LGHDT and CDR2 YNNKEL (reference sequence). The DNA for the CDR3 is TGTGCCAGCAGCCAAGGGGTGGATATGAACACTGAAGCTTTCTTT. It is translated as CASSQGVDMNTEAFF. Full variable domain (rest looked up from reference TRBV3-1 and TRBJ1-1): DTAVSQTPKYLVTQMGNDKSIKCEQNLGHDTMYWYKQDSKKFLKIMFSYNNKELIINETVPNRFSPKSPDKAHLNLHINSLELGDSAVYFCASSQGVDMNTEAFFGQGTRLTVV.

In its sample, this clonotype was seen many times. The rearrangement uses TRBV18 and TRBJ1-1, with a possible D match to TRBD1 (5 bases). Trimming removed 3 bases from V and 3 bases from J, with 11 bases in between. Germline-derived CDR1 and CDR2 are KGHSH and LQKENI. CDR3 size: 14 residues. CDR3 protein: CASSPAMGDTEAFF. Written as DNA, the CDR3 is TGTGCCAGCTCACCGGCCATGGGGGACACTGAAGCTTTCTTT.

The gene calls are TRBV6-2 or TRBV6-3 and TRBJ2-7; D gene unclear. V lost 4 bases and J 2 bases, leaving 15 bases between the germline ends. CDR3 length equals 15 residues. CDR1 is MNHEY, CDR2 SVGEGT, per germline. Here the CDR3 DNA reads TGTGCCAGCAGTTCCTTCTCACACTTAACCTACGAGCAGTACTTC. Protein sequence: CASSSFSHLTYEQYF.

The CDR3 region has the DNA TGTGCCACCAGTGACCCCGGCCGGTTTGCCGGGGAGCTGTTTTTT. Translated: CATSDPGRFAGELFF. This chain joins TRBV24-1 and TRBJ2-2; no reliable D call. Trimming cost V 4 bases and J 6 bases, with 14 bases left between them. Per the germline V gene, CDR1 is KGHDR and CDR2 is SFDVKD. The CDR3 is made up of 15 amino acids.

The CDR3 here is CASRETAGTSGSISSYEQYF. In nucleotides, the CDR3 is TGTGCCAGCAGAGAAACTGCCGGGACTAGCGGTTCGATAAGCTCCTACGAGCAGTACTTC. The V and J genes are TRBV2 and TRBJ2-7; 11 bases are shared with TRBD2. J lost 0 bases, V lost 6 bases, and 19 bases had no gene match. The CDR3 runs 20 residues. From germline, CDR1 is SNHLY and CDR2 FYNNEI.

The rearrangement uses TRBV24-1 and TRBJ2-1; tentatively, D is TRBD1 (7 bases). The CDR3 runs 13 residues. Trimming left V 1 base short and J 12 bases short, with 12 bases between. Germline V gene data show CDR1 as KGHDR and CDR2 as SFDVKD. This CDR3 is CATSDFGQGGQFF. The CDR3, as DNA: TGTGCCACCAGTGATTTTGGGCAGGGGGGGCAGTTCTTC.

A few counts support this clonotype. The rearrangement joins TRBV27 to TRBJ2-6, with D hard to call. V was cut by 8 bases and J by 4 bases, with 12 bases left in between. The CDR3 length is 14 residues. Germline V gives CDR1 MNHEY, CDR2 SMNVEV (reference sequence). The CDR3 DNA is TGTGCCAGCCCCAGAGTGTGCGGGGCCAACGTCCTGACTTTC. Encoded protein: CASPRVCGANVLTF. Full variable domain (outside the CDR3, taken from reference TRBV27 and TRBJ2-6): EAQVTQNPRYLITVTGKKLTVTCSQNMNHEYMSWYRQDPGLGLRQIYYSMNVEVTDKGDVPEGYKVSRKEKRNFPLILESPSPNQTSLYFCASPRVCGANVLTFGAGSRLTVL.

The sample holds many counts of this clonotype. The chain couples TRBV6-5 to TRBJ1-2, with D hard to call. The V end lost 0 bases, the J end lost 0 bases, and 5 bases lay between the germline ends. Germline-derived CDR1 and CDR2 are MNHEY and SVGAGI. The CDR3 is made up of 14 amino acids. The CDR3, as DNA: TGTGCCAGCAGTTACTCGAACACTAACTATGGCTACACCTTC. Its translation is CASSYSNTNYGYTF.

This clonotype was observed many times. CDR3 DNA: TGCGCCAGCAGTGGTAGGCCTAGCGGAAACTACGAGCAGTACTTC. Translation gives CASSGRPSGNYEQYF. The rearrangement joins TRBV10-1 to TRBJ2-7; the match to TRBD2 covers 7 bases. CDR1 and CDR2 (germline): WNHNN, SYGVQD (reference sequence). CDR3 length equals 15 residues. Trimming took 4 bases from V and 3 from J; bases not matched to a gene: 9.

The J gene is TRBJ2-1, the V gene TRBV3-1; 8 nucleotides line up with TRBD1. Germline assignment: CDR1 LGHDT and CDR2 YNNKEL (reference sequence). CDR3 length: 16 residues. After removal of 5 bases from V and 4 bases from J, the junction contained 10 bases not matched to a gene. In nucleotides, the CDR3 is TGTGCCAGCAGCAAAAACCGGGACAGGAATTACAATGAGCAGTTCTTC. Amino acids: CASSKNRDRNYNEQFF.

There are a few counts of this clonotype. The chain combines TRBV5-1 with TRBJ2-7; D is possibly TRBD2 (6 bases). Germline assignment: CDR1 SGHRS and CDR2 YFSETQ. This CDR3 is built from 16 residues. Trimming left V 0 bases short and J 0 bases short, with 13 bases between. This CDR3 reads CASSLDGSTSSYEQYF. The DNA for the CDR3 is TGCGCCAGCAGCTTGGACGGGAGCACCTCCTCCTACGAGCAGTACTTC.

V gene TRBV20-1 combines with J gene TRBJ1-1; no clear D. CDR3 length: 11 residues. The germline V and J ends were trimmed by 4 bases and 5 bases, with 8 bases remaining between them. Germline lookup yields CDR1 DFQATT and CDR2 SNEGSKA (reference sequence). CDR3 region: CSAMERTEAFF. In nucleotides, the CDR3 is TGCAGTGCTATGGAGAGGACTGAAGCTTTCTTT.

This clonotype has ten or more counts. The rearrangement links TRBV20-1 to TRBJ2-4, with D unclear. The V end was cut by 4 bases, the J end by 3 bases, with 10 bases between. From germline, CDR1 is DFQATT and CDR2 SNEGSKA (reference sequence). CDR3 length equals 13 residues. CDR3: CSATKGSKNIQYF. In DNA form, the CDR3 reads TGCAGTGCTACGAAGGGTAGCAAAAACATTCAGTACTTC.

This clonotype appeared many times. The chain uses TRBV18 and TRBJ1-1; D gene ambiguous. This CDR3 spans 13 amino acids. Trimming shortened V by 1 base and J by 2 bases, and 5 bases separated the two germline ends. CDR1 KGHSH and CDR2 LQKENI come from the germline V gene. CDR3 region: CASSPLTNTEAFF. The CDR3 nucleotides read TGTGCCAGCTCACCACTCACAAACACTGAAGCTTTCTTT.

The chain employs TRBV6-1 and TRBJ2-2; D possibly corresponds to TRBD2 (5 bases). CDR1 and CDR2 from the germline V gene are MNHNS and SASEGT. Trimming cost V 11 bases and J 0 bases, with 13 bases left between them. The CDR3 extends over 14 amino acids. The CDR3 here is CACRGYTNTGELFF. CDR3 coding DNA: TGTGCCTGTCGGGGTTACACGAACACCGGGGAGCTGTTTTTT.

The V call is TRBV5-1, the J call TRBJ1-4, with a tentative D call TRBD1 (5 bases). Trimming stripped 3 bases from V and 3 bases from J, with 15 bases between. This CDR3 comprises 16 residues. CDR1 and CDR2 (germline): SGHRS, YFSETQ. CDR3 sequence (DNA): TGCGCCAGCAGCTCGAAACCAGGGTCGGCTAATGAAAAACTGTTTTTT. Its protein product is CASSSKPGSANEKLFF.

A few counts support this clonotype. The chain couples TRBV20-1 to TRBJ1-1; D is undetermined. Germline V gene lookup returns CDR1 DFQATT and CDR2 SNEGSKA (reference sequence). Trimming left V 0 bases short and J 11 bases short, with 10 bases between. The CDR3 has 11 residues. The CDR3 sequence is CSARDQFWAFF. The CDR3 region has the DNA TGCAGTGCTAGAGATCAATTTTGGGCTTTCTTT.

As concerns this clonotype: A read error may explain this, as a much larger clone is one base away. The chain links TRBV6-1 to TRBJ2-2; no definite D call. Trimming shortened V by 6 bases and J by 6 bases, and 11 bases separated the two germline ends. This CDR3 contains 13 residues. Germline lookup yields CDR1 MNHNS and CDR2 SASEGT. The CDR3 sequence is CASSATGPGELFF. The CDR3 coding sequence is TGTGCCAGCAGCGCCACTGGGCCCGGGGAGCTGTTTTTT.

This clonotype was detected ten times or more. The gene calls are TRBV7-8 and TRBJ1-5; the D gene is possibly TRBD1 (5 bases). The V end lost 0 bases, the J end lost 7 bases, and 7 bases lay between the germline ends. Germline values: CDR1 SGHVS, CDR2 FQNEAQ. The CDR3 runs to 13 residues. CDR3 amino acids: CASSLAGGQPQHF. The CDR3, as DNA: TGTGCCAGCAGCTTAGCGGGGGGACAGCCCCAGCATTTT.